A selection of T cell receptor beta chains follows, all from one sample in a study of cytomegalovirus exposure and HLA in healthy donors. Method: immunoSEQ multiplex PCR; TCRdb's copy keeps in-frame clones and lacks some. Altogether about 200,000 clones are present, 86% being singletons, with the ten largest covering around 0.31%. Sequences were obtained from PBMCs. The receptors shown here come from a woman aged 25-40 years in good health and CMV-seronegative. Each CDR3 is given with its conserved first and last residue. The D gene is left open where the match is weak. The size entry is marked missing in some rows and otherwise reads once, few, many or a size class.

v_call: TRBV7-9; clone_size: NA; j_call: TRBJ1-2; d_call: TRBD1; cdr3_aa: CASSRDSFHTF; cdr3_nt: TGTGCCAGCAGTAGGGACAGCTTCCACACCTTC
v_call: TRBV7-2; clone_size: NA; j_call: TRBJ2-3; d_call: NA; cdr3_aa: CASIRGPGLPPYTQYF; cdr3_nt: TGTGCCAGCATCCGTGGCCCGGGACTTCCCCCTTATACGCAGTATTTT
v_call: TRBV5-1; clone_size: NA; j_call: TRBJ1-2; d_call: TRBD1; cdr3_aa: CASSFPGQGGSEGYTF; cdr3_nt: TGCGCCAGCAGCTTCCCGGGACAAGGGGGCTCGGAGGGCTACACCTTC
v_call: TRBV4-1; clone_size: NA; j_call: TRBJ2-7; d_call: NA; cdr3_aa: CASSQGMNFPTGRTYEQYF; cdr3_nt: TGCGCCAGCAGCCAAGGTATGAATTTTCCGACAGGGAGGACCTACGAGCAGTACTTC
v_call: TRBV11-2; clone_size: NA; j_call: TRBJ2-7; d_call: NA; cdr3_aa: CASSPASPAYDEQYF; cdr3_nt: TGTGCCAGCAGCCCCGCTAGCCCGGCCTATGACGAGCAGTACTTC
v_call: TRBV28; clone_size: NA; j_call: TRBJ1-1; d_call: NA; cdr3_aa: CASKELDTEAFF; cdr3_nt: TGTGCCAGCAAGGAGTTGGACACTGAAGCTTTCTTT
v_call: TRBV5-6; clone_size: NA; j_call: TRBJ1-1; d_call: TRBD1; cdr3_aa: CASRIQGPTEAFF; cdr3_nt: TGTGCCAGCAGGATACAGGGGCCCACTGAAGCTTTCTTT
v_call: TRBV7-3; clone_size: once; j_call: TRBJ2-2; d_call: TRBD1; cdr3_aa: CASSHTGGANTGELFF; cdr3_nt: TGTGCCAGCAGCCATACAGGGGGCGCGAACACCGGGGAGCTGTTTTTT
v_call: TRBV9; clone_size: NA; j_call: TRBJ2-7; d_call: TRBD1; cdr3_aa: CASSPRTGGYEQYF; cdr3_nt: TGTGCCAGCAGCCCAAGGACAGGGGGCTACGAGCAGTACTTC
v_call: TRBV19; clone_size: once; j_call: TRBJ1-3; d_call: NA; cdr3_aa: CASSMSQGGTGNTIYF; cdr3_nt: TGTGCCAGTAGTATGTCACAGGGTGGTACTGGAAACACCATATATTTT
v_call: TRBV4-1; clone_size: NA; j_call: TRBJ2-3; d_call: TRBD2; cdr3_aa: CASSQRPWGGITDTQYF; cdr3_nt: TGCGCCAGCAGCCAACGACCGTGGGGGGGGATCACAGATACGCAGTATTTT
v_call: TRBV5-1; clone_size: NA; j_call: TRBJ1-1; d_call: TRBD1; cdr3_aa: CASSSTGSGTEAFF; cdr3_nt: TGCGCCAGCAGCTCGACAGGGTCGGGGACTGAAGCTTTCTTT
v_call: TRBV28; clone_size: NA; j_call: TRBJ2-1; d_call: TRBD1; cdr3_aa: CASSFNSGTDSYNEQFF; cdr3_nt: TGTGCCAGCAGTTTCAATTCGGGGACAGACTCCTACAATGAGCAGTTCTTC
v_call: TRBV7-2; clone_size: NA; j_call: TRBJ2-7; d_call: NA; cdr3_aa: CASSLLRGSYEQYF; cdr3_nt: TGTGCCAGCAGCTTATTGAGGGGGTCCTACGAGCAGTACTTC
v_call: TRBV27; clone_size: NA; j_call: TRBJ1-3; d_call: NA; cdr3_aa: CASRPGSGNTIYF; cdr3_nt: TGTGCCAGCAGGCCCGGGTCTGGAAACACCATATATTTT
v_call: TRBV14; clone_size: NA; j_call: TRBJ2-7; d_call: NA; cdr3_aa: CASSQVKGSTSYEQYF; cdr3_nt: TGTGCCAGCAGCCAAGTAAAGGGGTCTACCTCCTACGAGCAGTACTTC
v_call: TRBV7-9; clone_size: NA; j_call: TRBJ2-7; d_call: NA; cdr3_aa: CASSSRDKYYEQYF; cdr3_nt: TGTGCCAGCAGCTCGAGGGACAAGTACTACGAGCAGTACTTC
v_call: TRBV11-2; clone_size: NA; j_call: TRBJ2-7; d_call: TRBD2; cdr3_aa: CASSNTSGKYEQYF; cdr3_nt: TGTGCCAGCAGCAACACTAGCGGGAAGTACGAGCAGTACTTC
v_call: TRBV6-1; clone_size: NA; j_call: TRBJ2-7; d_call: NA; cdr3_aa: CASNFRGSYEQYF; cdr3_nt: TGTGCCAGCAACTTCAGAGGCTCCTACGAGCAGTACTTC
v_call: TRBV5-1; clone_size: NA; j_call: TRBJ2-7; d_call: TRBD2; cdr3_aa: CASSLGASGSNEQYF; cdr3_nt: TGCGCCAGCAGCTTGGGGGCTAGCGGGAGTAACGAGCAGTACTTC
v_call: TRBV6-1; clone_size: once; j_call: TRBJ1-1; d_call: NA; cdr3_aa: CASSERGKETEAFF; cdr3_nt: TGTGCCAGCAGTGAAAGGGGCAAGGAGACTGAAGCTTTCTTT
v_call: TRBV29-1; clone_size: once; j_call: TRBJ2-1; d_call: NA; cdr3_aa: CSVEGTVGLAGDNEQFF; cdr3_nt: TGCAGCGTTGAAGGTACTGTGGGCCTAGCAGGGGACAATGAGCAGTTCTTC
v_call: TRBV5-1; clone_size: NA; j_call: TRBJ2-1; d_call: TRBD2; cdr3_aa: CASSLEASGEIYNEQFF; cdr3_nt: TGCGCCAGCAGCTTGGAGGCTAGCGGGGAGATTTACAATGAGCAGTTCTTC
v_call: TRBV27; clone_size: NA; j_call: TRBJ1-5; d_call: NA; cdr3_aa: CASSQRGGGGNQPQHF; cdr3_nt: TGTGCCAGCAGTCAGAGGGGGGGTGGGGGCAATCAGCCCCAGCATTTT
v_call: TRBV5-1; clone_size: once; j_call: TRBJ2-5; d_call: TRBD2; cdr3_aa: CASSLDGGAFEAQYF; cdr3_nt: TGCGCCAGCAGCTTGGACGGGGGGGCTTTTGAGGCCCAGTACTTC
v_call: TRBV7-8; clone_size: NA; j_call: TRBJ2-3; d_call: NA; cdr3_aa: CASRRKWGGNTQYF; cdr3_nt: TGTGCCAGCAGACGAAAGTGGGGCGGGAATACGCAGTATTTT
v_call: TRBV28; clone_size: NA; j_call: TRBJ1-5; d_call: NA; cdr3_aa: CASSPGIGKPQHF; cdr3_nt: TGTGCCAGCAGTCCGGGGATTGGGAAGCCCCAGCATTTT
v_call: TRBV7-8; clone_size: NA; j_call: TRBJ1-5; d_call: NA; cdr3_aa: CASSFSGRNQPQHF; cdr3_nt: TGTGCCAGCAGCTTCAGCGGCCGCAATCAGCCCCAGCATTTT
v_call: TRBV5-1; clone_size: NA; j_call: TRBJ2-1; d_call: NA; cdr3_aa: CASSLAQGNEQFF; cdr3_nt: TGCGCCAGCAGCTTGGCCCAGGGAAATGAGCAGTTCTTC
v_call: TRBV7-2; clone_size: NA; j_call: TRBJ2-6; d_call: NA; cdr3_aa: CASSPQYSGANVLTF; cdr3_nt: TGTGCCAGCAGCCCTCAGTACTCTGGGGCCAACGTCCTGACTTTC
v_call: TRBV4-2; clone_size: NA; j_call: TRBJ2-1; d_call: TRBD2; cdr3_aa: CASSKKTAGGDEQFF; cdr3_nt: TGTGCCAGCAGCAAAAAGACGGCGGGAGGGGATGAGCAGTTCTTC
v_call: TRBV5-4; clone_size: NA; j_call: TRBJ2-7; d_call: TRBD2; cdr3_aa: CASSLSGVEYEQYF; cdr3_nt: TGTGCCAGCAGCTTAAGCGGGGTCGAATACGAGCAGTACTTC
v_call: TRBV27; clone_size: NA; j_call: TRBJ2-1; d_call: TRBD2; cdr3_aa: CASTSDGGNYNEQFF; cdr3_nt: TGTGCCAGCACCTCGGACGGGGGGAACTACAATGAGCAGTTCTTC
v_call: TRBV28; clone_size: NA; j_call: TRBJ2-3; d_call: NA; cdr3_aa: CASRSGTSTDTQYF; cdr3_nt: TGTGCCAGCAGATCCGGGACAAGCACAGATACGCAGTATTTT
v_call: TRBV5-6; clone_size: NA; j_call: TRBJ1-1; d_call: TRBD1; cdr3_aa: CASSMGQEAFF; cdr3_nt: TGTGCCAGCAGCATGGGACAGGAAGCTTTCTTT
v_call: TRBV5-1; clone_size: NA; j_call: TRBJ2-5; d_call: TRBD1; cdr3_aa: CASSPDRGGQETQYF; cdr3_nt: TGCGCCAGCAGCCCAGACAGGGGGGGGCAAGAGACCCAGTACTTC
v_call: TRBV6-1; clone_size: NA; j_call: TRBJ2-7; d_call: TRBD2; cdr3_aa: CASSEGGGRALFEQYF; cdr3_nt: TGTGCCAGCAGTGAAGGGGGCGGGAGGGCTCTATTCGAGCAGTACTTC
v_call: TRBV14; clone_size: NA; j_call: TRBJ1-4; d_call: NA; cdr3_aa: CASSQLTGTLLFF; cdr3_nt: TGTGCCAGCAGCCAACTAACCGGGACATTGTTATTTTTT
v_call: TRBV11-3; clone_size: NA; j_call: TRBJ2-1; d_call: TRBD2; cdr3_aa: CASSLGHGGVYNEQFF; cdr3_nt: TGTGCCAGCAGCTTAGGCCATGGGGGGGTCTACAATGAGCAGTTCTTC
v_call: TRBV9; clone_size: once; j_call: TRBJ2-7; d_call: TRBD2; cdr3_aa: CASSVLADPYEQYF; cdr3_nt: TGTGCCAGCAGCGTTCTAGCGGATCCCTACGAGCAGTACTTC
v_call: TRBV5-1; clone_size: once; j_call: TRBJ2-1; d_call: NA; cdr3_aa: CASSFLDEQFF; cdr3_nt: TGCGCCAGCAGCTTCTTAGATGAGCAGTTCTTC
v_call: TRBV5-1; clone_size: NA; j_call: TRBJ2-3; d_call: TRBD2; cdr3_aa: CASSPRLAGSTDTQYF; cdr3_nt: TGCGCCAGCAGCCCCCGACTAGCGGGAAGCACAGATACGCAGTATTTT
v_call: TRBV29-1; clone_size: NA; j_call: TRBJ2-7; d_call: TRBD2; cdr3_aa: CSVRTSGGAAREQYF; cdr3_nt: TGCAGCGTCCGGACTAGCGGGGGGGCAGCGCGAGAGCAGTACTTC
v_call: TRBV7-3; clone_size: NA; j_call: TRBJ2-1; d_call: TRBD1; cdr3_aa: CASSQYGQGAGEQFF; cdr3_nt: TGTGCCAGCAGCCAATACGGACAGGGGGCGGGGGAGCAGTTCTTC
v_call: TRBV2; clone_size: NA; j_call: TRBJ1-5; d_call: NA; cdr3_aa: CASIEEGNQPQHF; cdr3_nt: TGTGCCAGCATAGAGGAGGGCAATCAGCCCCAGCATTTT
v_call: TRBV7-9; clone_size: NA; j_call: TRBJ2-1; d_call: NA; cdr3_aa: CASSDTTSPSLMWNEQFF; cdr3_nt: TGTGCCAGCAGCGACACGACTAGTCCGTCCCTGATGTGGAATGAGCAGTTCTTC
v_call: TRBV7-9; clone_size: NA; j_call: TRBJ1-2; d_call: TRBD1; cdr3_aa: CASSLVWDRVEGYTF; cdr3_nt: TGTGCCAGCAGCTTGGTGTGGGACAGGGTCGAGGGCTACACCTTC
v_call: TRBV10-3; clone_size: once; j_call: TRBJ2-1; d_call: TRBD2; cdr3_aa: CAIGLAGGFNEQFF; cdr3_nt: TGTGCCATCGGACTAGCGGGGGGGTTCAATGAGCAGTTCTTC
v_call: TRBV6-1; clone_size: NA; j_call: TRBJ2-1; d_call: NA; cdr3_aa: CASSVSPGQYNEQFF; cdr3_nt: TGTGCCAGCAGTGTTTCGCCAGGGCAGTACAATGAGCAGTTCTTC
v_call: TRBV28; clone_size: NA; j_call: TRBJ2-1; d_call: TRBD2; cdr3_aa: CASSLVSGSYNEQFF; cdr3_nt: TGTGCCAGCAGTTTGGTTAGCGGGAGTTACAATGAGCAGTTCTTC
v_call: TRBV19; clone_size: once; j_call: TRBJ2-2; d_call: NA; cdr3_aa: CASSILTGELFF; cdr3_nt: TGTGCCAGTAGTATTCTTACCGGGGAGCTGTTTTTT
v_call: TRBV11-3; clone_size: few; j_call: TRBJ2-2; d_call: TRBD1; cdr3_aa: CASSLDQRGQPNTGELFF; cdr3_nt: TGTGCCAGCAGCTTAGATCAAAGGGGACAGCCGAACACCGGGGAGCTGTTTTTT
v_call: TRBV28; clone_size: once; j_call: TRBJ1-2; d_call: TRBD1; cdr3_aa: CASSDASGQGRGYTF; cdr3_nt: TGTGCCAGCAGTGATGCTTCGGGACAGGGTCGGGGCTACACCTTC
v_call: TRBV5-1; clone_size: NA; j_call: TRBJ2-1; d_call: NA; cdr3_aa: CASRIGTFDEQFF; cdr3_nt: TGCGCCAGCAGGATCGGGACTTTCGATGAGCAGTTCTTC
v_call: TRBV7-9; clone_size: once; j_call: TRBJ2-3; d_call: NA; cdr3_aa: CASSYDRYTQYF; cdr3_nt: TGTGCCAGCAGCTACGACAGGTATACGCAGTATTTT
v_call: TRBV29-1; clone_size: NA; j_call: TRBJ2-2; d_call: NA; cdr3_aa: CSVQTDLNTGELFF; cdr3_nt: TGCAGCGTCCAGACAGACCTGAACACCGGGGAGCTGTTTTTT
v_call: TRBV6-5; clone_size: once; j_call: TRBJ2-3; d_call: NA; cdr3_aa: CASSYLGDSTDTQYF; cdr3_nt: TGTGCCAGCAGTTACTTGGGAGATAGCACAGATACGCAGTATTTT
v_call: TRBV28; clone_size: NA; j_call: TRBJ2-1; d_call: TRBD1; cdr3_aa: CASTDRAYNEQFF; cdr3_nt: TGTGCCAGCACGGACAGGGCCTACAATGAGCAGTTCTTC